This T cell receptor (beta chain) appears in the sequencing data of a study of radiotherapy plus CTLA-4 blockade in lung cancer. About the research overall: An objective response was seen in around 17% of patients, and disease control in around 33%.

Produced via immunoSEQ multiplex PCR; TCRdb's table is partial and in-frame only. Here the sample spans about 82,000 clones, around 72% being singletons. The study gave focal radiation plus ipilimumab CTLA-4 blockade to patients with chemo-refractory metastatic non-small-cell lung cancer. This clonotype was obtained from a human donor with non-small cell lung cancer that progressed on radiotherapy plus ipilimumab. The sample was peripheral blood, taken from a patient treated with radiotherapy plus ipilimumab.

CDR3 loop: CASSHPSGTGGEKLFF. CDR3 DNA: TGTGCCAGCAGCCATCCCTCCGGGACAGGGGGGGAAAAACTGTTTTTT. V usage is TRBV4-2 and J usage is TRBJ1-4; 11 nucleotides agree with TRBD1. CDR1 is LGHNA, CDR2 YNFKEQ, per germline. The CDR3 runs to 16 residues. The V gene end was trimmed by 3 bases and the J gene end by 8 bases; junction bases not matched to a gene: 8.